The sequence of this TCR beta chain was determined in a study of blood T cell repertoires in COVID-19. The overall study: PBMCs, B-cell-depleted T cells, or T cells were the source of the cDNA or gDNA that made up the material.

Produced via immunoSEQ multiplex PCR; TCRdb's table is partial and in-frame only. The data hold roughly 200,000 clones, with more than 70% observed a single time. The CDR3 is 15 amino acids. The germline V gene has CDR1 LNHDA and CDR2 SQIVND (reference sequence). Trimming removed 1 base from V and 4 bases from J, with 11 bases in between. This receptor was taken from a middle-aged man with active or convalescent COVID-19. Sequencing used peripheral blood. The chain is built from TRBV19 and TRBJ1-5; TRBD1 might be the D (5 bases). The CDR3 protein is CASSIAAGLNQPQHF. The CDR3 nucleotides are TGTGCCAGTAGTATAGCGGCAGGGTTGAATCAGCCCCAGCATTTT.